The clone carrying this TCR beta chain appeared a few times. Its cognate antigen is unknown. The entry originates in a study of T cells in Graves' hyperthyroidism and ophthalmopathy. Overall study context: Peripheral blood draws took place at initial diagnosis, ahead of any treatment. General observations from the study: The model predicted ophthalmopathy a median around seven months before onset.

RNA transcripts gave rise to amplified TCR beta CDR3 regions. RT-PCR in the first round (using the HTBI primer set) targeted the TCR CDR3. Via MiXCR, TCRdb re-called the multiplex PCR reads, giving one row per CDR3 protein. This sample has roughly 740,000 distinct CDR3 sequences, with less than 20% found just once. The CDR3 sequence is 15 residues long. Trimming left V 3 bases short and J 1 base short, with 13 bases between. The V gene's germline CDR1 is LNHDA and CDR2 SQIVND (reference sequence). Participants, patients aged 18 to 65, had newly diagnosed hyperthyroidism with a duration under 2 months. Orbital computed tomography and thyroid ultrasound, together with serum TRAb and thyroxine and clinical symptoms, were used for diagnoses.

Material for sequencing was blood. This sequence joins TRBV19 and TRBJ2-7; D unclear. This receptor was obtained from a man younger than 35 with Graves' hyperthyroidism. CDR3 region: CASSIGPSESYEQYF. CDR3 DNA: TGTGCCAGTAGTATTGGGCCCAGCGAATCCTACGAGCAGTACTTC.